The 22 T cell receptor beta chains presented below share a single source sample, sequenced in a study of blood T cells in healthy people across ages. The second PCR ran roughly 7 to 12 cycles with a sample-barcoded 5' primer and J-beta primers. MiXCR was run by TCRdb on the 5' RACE reads, yielding one entry per CDR3 protein. The sample includes over 1,300,000 distinct CDR3 sequences, 59% seen only once; the top ten take under 8.5%. Sequencing input: blood. The source is a man between 18 and 29 years old in good health.

The table lists this clonotype with a few counts. The chain carries TRBV29-1 and TRBJ2-7, with D possibly being TRBD2 (6 bases). This CDR3 spans 13 amino acids. The V and J ends lost 6 bases and 0 bases respectively, with 12 bases between them. CDR1 and CDR2 (germline): SQVTM, ANQGSEA. The CDR3 DNA sequence: TGCAGCGTAATAGCGGAGAACTCCTACGAGCAGTACTTC. Translating gives CSVIAENSYEQYF.

This clonotype was counted a few times. CDR3 in DNA: TGCAGCGTTGAAGGGGTCTCCTACGAGCAGTACTTC. Protein product: CSVEGVSYEQYF. The chain combines TRBV29-1 with TRBJ2-7; D gene uncertain. The germline V gene has CDR1 SQVTM and CDR2 ANQGSEA. The CDR3 totals 12 residues. V was clipped by 1 base and J by 0 bases, with 4 bases between them.

Worth noting for this clonotype: One end of the junction does not line up with germline, which may come from a read error. The chain couples TRBV11-2 to TRBJ1-2, with a tentative D call TRBD1 (5 bases). CDR1 and CDR2 (germline): SGHAT, FQNNGV. The CDR3 runs 15 residues. CDR3 region: CAGSRGSLPNYGYTF. Written as DNA, the CDR3 is TGTGCCGGCAGCCGGGGCTCCCTTCCTAACTATGGCTACACCTTC.

This chain connects TRBV14 to TRBJ2-3, with TRBD2 matching 14 bases. From germline, CDR1 is SGHDN and CDR2 FVKESK. After removal of 1 base from V and 3 bases from J, the junction contained 6 bases not matched to a gene. The CDR3 totals 18 residues. The CDR3 spells CASSQGPGLAGDTDTQYF. The CDR3 coding sequence is TGTGCCAGCAGCCAAGGACCGGGACTAGCGGGAGATACAGATACGCAGTATTTT.

The chain uses TRBV20-1 and TRBJ2-5; the D gene could be TRBD1 or TRBD2 (5 bases each). The CDR3 spans 13 residues. V was pared by 6 bases and J by 0 bases, with 11 bases between. Per the germline V gene, CDR1 is DFQATT and CDR2 is SNEGSKA (reference sequence). CDR3 nucleotides: TGCAGTGCCCCGTGGGGGTACCAAGAGACCCAGTACTTC. It encodes CSAPWGYQETQYF.

The CDR3 DNA reads TGTGCCAGCAGTTACTCTTTCGGACAGGGAAGCAATGAGCAGTTCTTC. It encodes CASSYSFGQGSNEQFF. The V call is TRBV6-2 or TRBV6-3, the J call TRBJ2-1; the match to TRBD1 covers 8 bases. The junction had 7 bases not matched to a gene; V was cut back by 0 bases and J by 6 bases. The CDR3 is 16 residues long. The V gene's germline CDR1 is MNHEY and CDR2 SVGEGT.

To note about this clonotype: Sequence at one end of the junction differs from germline and may be a read error. V is TRBV20-1 and J is TRBJ1-2; D is unresolved. The CDR3 has 10 residues. In germline, CDR1 is DFQATT, CDR2 SNEGSKA (reference sequence). The CDR3 bases are TGCAGTGCTAGCCCGAAAGGCTTCACCTTC. Amino acid sequence: CSASPKGFTF.

V usage is TRBV6-5 and J usage is TRBJ1-4; tentatively, D is TRBD1 (6 bases). Germline V lookup: CDR1 MNHEY, CDR2 SVGAGI. CDR3 length equals 14 residues. The germline V and J ends were trimmed by 6 bases and 3 bases, with 11 bases remaining between them. The CDR3 DNA reads TGTGCCAGCAGCGTGAGGGGGTCTAATGAAAAACTGTTTTTT. Protein sequence: CASSVRGSNEKLFF.

The chain couples TRBV7-2 to TRBJ2-4; D uncertain. The closer fit of TRBJ2-7 to the DNA end suggests the J call may be wrong. The CDR3 totals 14 residues. Germline V gene data show CDR1 as SGHTA and CDR2 as FQGNSA. This CDR3 is CASSLVERTYEQYF. The CDR3 DNA reads as TGTGCCAGCAGCTTAGTCGAACGGACCTACGAGCAGTACTTC.

A few counts support this clonotype. The chain uses TRBV28 and TRBJ2-5; D is uncertain. V gave up 4 bases and J gave up 1 base, with 16 bases separating them. The CDR3 sequence is 16 residues long. Per germline, CDR1 MDHEN and CDR2 SYDVKM. The chain's CDR3 is CASSSRRFVPQETQYF. The CDR3 DNA reads TGTGCCAGCAGTTCCCGCAGGTTTGTCCCCCAAGAGACCCAGTACTTC.

The chain recombines TRBV11-1 with TRBJ2-7; TRBD1 matches 12 bases. The CDR3 extends over 15 amino acids. CDR1 is SGHAT, CDR2 FQDESV, per germline (reference sequence). V trimming: 3 bases; J trimming: 4 bases; junction bases outside the gene matches: 4. The DNA for the CDR3 is TGTGCCAGCAGCTTCCGGGACAGGGGGCCGTACGAGCAGTACTTC. This translates into CASSFRDRGPYEQYF.

The J gene is TRBJ2-4, the V gene TRBV10-2; 7 nucleotides agree with TRBD1. Judging by the DNA end, TRBJ2-5 fits better; the J call may be wrong. Germline-derived CDR1 and CDR2 are WSHSY and SAAADI. The CDR3 covers 13 residues. CDR3 in DNA: TGCGCCAGCAGTGTGAGGACAGGTCAGACCCAGTACTTC. Its translation is CASSVRTGQTQYF.

This clonotype has more than one count but fewer than ten. V is TRBV25-1 and J is TRBJ1-5; the match to TRBD1 covers 9 bases. The CDR3 totals 13 residues. Losses at the gene ends were 3 bases for V and 15 bases for J; bases not matched to a gene: 9. CDR1 is MGHDK and CDR2 is SYGVNS in the germline V gene. CDR3 nucleotides: TGTGCCAGCAGTGATACCAGGACAGGGGATTGGCATTTT. Protein product: CASSDTRTGDWHF. Using reference TRBV25-1 and TRBJ1-5 for the parts outside the CDR3, the full variable domain is EADIYQTPRYLVIGTGKKITLECSQTMGHDKMYWYQQDPGMELHLIHYSYGVNSTEKGDLSSESTVSRIRTEHFPLTLESARPSHTSQYLCASSDTRTGDWHFGDGTRLSIL.

The chain couples TRBV20-1 to TRBJ2-7; D gene ambiguous. Trimming took off 4 bases at V and 0 bases at J, with 10 bases between the two ends. This CDR3 has 13 amino acids. Per germline, CDR1 DFQATT and CDR2 SNEGSKA (reference sequence). The CDR3 reads CSAINEYSYEQYF. CDR3 in DNA: TGCAGTGCTATTAATGAGTACTCCTACGAGCAGTACTTC.

The CDR3 protein is CASSQSEGGLIYNEQFF. In DNA form, the CDR3 reads TGCGCCAGCAGTCAATCGGAAGGGGGCTTAATCTACAATGAGCAGTTCTTC. The V call is TRBV23-1, the J call TRBJ2-1; the match to TRBD1 covers 7 bases. TRBV23-1 is reported as an ORF; its role is uncertain. Unmatched junction bases numbered 8, after V lost 0 bases and J lost 3 bases. The CDR3 is made up of 17 amino acids.

The chain recombines TRBV28 with TRBJ1-2; the match to TRBD1 covers 8 bases. The CDR3 is 15 amino acids. In germline, CDR1 is MDHEN, CDR2 SYDVKM. Trimming took 5 bases from V and 3 from J; bases not matched to a gene: 8. The CDR3 protein is CASSPRTGLDYGYTF. The CDR3 bases are TGTGCCAGCAGTCCAAGGACAGGGTTGGACTATGGCTACACCTTC.

CDR3 loop: CSVRTGTNQPQHF. As DNA, the CDR3 is TGCAGCGTTCGGACAGGGACGAATCAGCCCCAGCATTTT. The J gene is TRBJ1-5, the V gene TRBV29-1, with 8 bases lining up with TRBD1. The CDR3 is 13 residues long. CDR1 is SQVTM and CDR2 is ANQGSEA in the germline V gene. With 5 bases clipped from V and 4 bases from J, the junction kept 4 bases outside the gene matches. Together with reference TRBV29-1 and TRBJ1-5, the CDR3 gives the full variable domain: SAVISQKPSRDICQRGTSLTIQCQVDSQVTMMFWYRQQPGQSLTLIATANQGSEATYESGFVIDKFPISRPNLTFSTLTVSNMSPEDSSIYLCSVRTGTNQPQHFGDGTRLSIL.

The J gene is TRBJ1-1, the V gene TRBV25-1, with D maybe TRBD1 (6 bases). CDR1 MGHDK and CDR2 SYGVNS come from the germline V gene. CDR3 length equals 14 residues. Trimming took off 8 bases at V and 8 bases at J, with 21 bases between the two ends. The CDR3 region has the DNA TGTGCCAGCCGAAACCGCCGCCAGACAGGCGAAGCTTTCTTT. Its translation is CASRNRRQTGEAFF.

The chain uses TRBV6-5 and TRBJ1-2; D uncertain. This CDR3 is 12 amino acids long. The V end lost 6 bases, the J end lost 2 bases, and 7 bases lay between the germline ends. CDR1 is MNHEY, CDR2 SVGAGI, per germline. CDR3 bases: TGTGCCAGCAGGGAATTAAACTATGGCTACACCTTC. It yields the protein CASRELNYGYTF.

V is TRBV6-5 and J is TRBJ2-7; 7 bases map to TRBD2. The CDR3 loop spans 16 amino acids. The germline V gene has CDR1 MNHEY and CDR2 SVGAGI. The J segment lost 4 bases and the V segment lost 5 bases, leaving 14 bases of the junction unmatched. The CDR3 here is CASSPRLAMEGYEQYV. DNA of the CDR3: TGTGCCAGCAGTCCTCGACTAGCTATGGAGGGGTACGAGCAGTACGTC.

The rearrangement joins TRBV3-1 to TRBJ2-3, with 10 bases lining up with TRBD1. V lost 6 bases to trimming and J lost 7 bases; unmatched junction nucleotides: 4. The CDR3 spans 13 residues. The germline V gene encodes CDR1 LGHDT and CDR2 YNNKEL (reference sequence). The CDR3 loop is CASSPDRGYTQYF. The CDR3 DNA sequence: TGTGCCAGCAGTCCGGACAGGGGGTATACGCAGTATTTT.

V usage is TRBV6-1 and J usage is TRBJ1-1; D is undetermined. The germline gives CDR1 MNHNS, CDR2 SASEGT. The CDR3 is 15 amino acids. Deletions cut 6 bases from V and 0 bases from J, with 14 bases between. The DNA for the CDR3 is TGTGCCAGCAGGACCCCGGGAGCGATGAACACTGAAGCTTTCTTT. It yields the protein CASRTPGAMNTEAFF.